These 20 T cell receptor beta chains came from one sample sequenced in a study of T cells in Graves' hyperthyroidism and ophthalmopathy. Authors of the study amplified TCR beta CDR3 regions from RNA transcripts. A set of HTBI primers served as the primers for a first-round RT-PCR of the TCR CDR3. TCRdb redid the calling of the multiplex PCR reads with MiXCR, one entry per CDR3 protein. The top ten clones hold over 50% of a sample with around 290,000 distinct CDR3 sequences, 17% of them seen once. The sequenced material came from blood. The receptors shown here come from a woman aged 60-75 years with Graves' ophthalmopathy.

The rearrangement links TRBV6-7 to TRBJ1-2; a weak D match, TRBD1 (6 bases). TRBV6-7 is an ORF; its function is uncertain. V lost 1 base and J lost 6, with 30 bases in between. The CDR3 contains 20 residues. CDR3 coding DNA: TGTGCCAGCAGTTACTACAGTCACCTTCCGGTAGAAGGGGGGGGTGATGGCTACACCTTC. Amino acids: CASSYYSHLPVEGGGDGYTF.

This clonotype was counted many times. The chain links TRBV6-2 or TRBV6-3 to TRBJ1-1, with a tentative D call TRBD1 (6 bases). This CDR3 contains 11 residues. The V and J ends lost 7 bases and 3 bases respectively, with 6 bases between them. Germline V gives CDR1 MNHEY, CDR2 SVGEGT. Here the CDR3 DNA reads TGTGCCAGCAACAGGGACACTGAAGCTTTCTTT. Protein sequence: CASNRDTEAFF.

In its sample, this clonotype was seen once. The gene calls are TRBV12-3 or TRBV12-4 and TRBJ1-1; maybe TRBD1 (5 bases). The CDR3 extends over 14 amino acids. The V end was cut by 8 bases, the J end by 1 base, with 14 bases between. The CDR3 bases are TGTGCCAGCCTTGGGGACGGGGGGAACACTGAAGCTTTCTTT. Translating gives CASLGDGGNTEAFF.

This clonotype came up a few times. The rearrangement uses TRBV6-1 and TRBJ2-1, with 11 bases aligning to TRBD2. V trimming: 11 bases; J trimming: 0 bases; junction bases outside the gene matches: 12. This CDR3 region has 17 residues. The germline CDR1 and CDR2 sequences are MNHNS and SASEGT. This CDR3 is CAGSGTSGRSSYNEQFF. DNA for the CDR3: TGTGCCGGCTCCGGGACTAGCGGTAGAAGCTCCTACAATGAGCAGTTCTTC.

In this sample, this clonotype turned up many times. V is TRBV10-3 and J is TRBJ1-1; D is possibly TRBD1 (6 bases). Trimming removed 7 bases at V and 5 bases at J, with 14 bases between. The CDR3 consists of 13 residues. Germline CDR1 and CDR2: ENHRY and SYGVKD. CDR3: CAITETGRTEAFF. CDR3 bases: TGTGCCATCACCGAGACAGGACGAACTGAAGCTTTCTTT.

At least ten counts were recorded for this clonotype. V usage is TRBV20-1 and J usage is TRBJ2-7; 12 nucleotides match TRBD2. Germline trimming cut 3 bases from V and 5 bases from J; bases unmatched to any gene: 8. This CDR3 contains 15 residues. CDR1 and CDR2 (germline): DFQATT, SNEGSKA (reference sequence). Here the CDR3 DNA reads TGCAGTGCTAGGAAGGCTAGCGGGAGGGCCCACGAGCAGTACTTC. As protein: CSARKASGRAHEQYF.

The gene calls are TRBV20-1 and TRBJ1-6; unclear D gene. V gave up 4 bases and J gave up 13 bases, with 17 bases separating them. The germline gives CDR1 DFQATT, CDR2 SNEGSKA (reference sequence). The CDR3 contains 13 residues. The chain's CDR3 is CSAILSDAQPLHF. The CDR3 nucleotides are TGCAGTGCTATTTTATCGGACGCTCAGCCCCTCCACTTT.

This clonotype was recorded many times. The CDR3 spells CASSLGGQRNSPLHF. As DNA, the CDR3 is TGTGCCAGCAGTTTAGGGGGACAGCGGAATTCACCCCTCCACTTT. The gene calls are TRBV28 and TRBJ1-6; 7 bases line up with TRBD1. This CDR3 spans 15 amino acids. CDR1 is MDHEN, CDR2 SYDVKM, per germline. V shed 2 bases, J shed 7 bases, and the junction held 5 bases outside the gene matches.

V and J are TRBV19 and TRBJ2-3; 9 bases match TRBD2. The CDR3 is 14 amino acids. In germline, CDR1 is LNHDA, CDR2 SQIVND (reference sequence). Unmatched junction bases numbered 4, after V lost 7 bases and J lost 2 bases. The CDR3 DNA reads TGTGCCAGTAATGGCGGGAGGGCCACAGATACGCAGTATTTT. This encodes CASNGGRATDTQYF.

Notes on this clonotype: A much larger clone lies one base from this, so it may be a read error. The V and J genes are TRBV14 and TRBJ1-2; D uncertain. Germline-derived CDR1 and CDR2 are SGHDN and FVKESK. The CDR3 consists of 15 residues. As DNA, the CDR3 is TGTGCCAGCAGCCAGGGTCGGGGTCGCGCCTATGGCTGCACCTTC. It yields the protein CASSQGRGRAYGCTF.

This clonotype was observed at least ten times. CDR3 sequence reads: CASSPTSDSDSYNEQFF. The CDR3 DNA follows: TGTGCCAGCAGCCCAACTAGCGACTCCGACTCCTACAATGAGCAGTTCTTC. The V call is TRBV3-1, the J call TRBJ2-1; the match to TRBD2 covers 7 bases. Trimming took 4 bases from V and 0 from J; bases not matched to a gene: 9. The CDR3 has 17 residues. Germline CDR1 LGHDT, CDR2 YNNKEL (reference sequence).

The chain combines TRBV19 with TRBJ2-3; no clear D. The V gene's germline CDR1 is LNHDA and CDR2 SQIVND (reference sequence). With 1 base removed from V and 5 bases from J, the gap between germline ends came to 10 bases. The CDR3 contains 14 residues. This CDR3 is CASSIVVSGDTQYF. Here the CDR3 DNA reads TGTGCCAGTAGTATAGTGGTTTCAGGAGATACGCAGTATTTT.

This clonotype has a count of ten or more. The J gene is TRBJ2-7, the V gene TRBV20-1; no reliable D call. CDR1 and CDR2 (germline): DFQATT, SNEGSKA (reference sequence). V lost 0 bases and J lost 2, with 17 bases in between. The CDR3 has 16 residues. In DNA form, the CDR3 reads TGCAGTGCTAGAGATGGGTCGGCGGAAGCCCCCTACGAGCAGTACTTC. Translated: CSARDGSAEAPYEQYF.

Comments on this clonotype: This clone may be a read error of a much larger clone one base away. The rearrangement links TRBV24-1 to TRBJ2-5; D uncertain. The CDR3 spans 14 residues. CDR1 is KGHDR and CDR2 is SFDVKD in the germline V gene. In DNA form, the CDR3 reads TGTGTCACCAGGCCATCGGTAGCCCCGGAGACCCAGTACTTC. Amino acid sequence: CVTRPSVAPETQYF.

This clonotype was seen at least ten times. CDR3 in amino acids: CASSSRRFVSSYEQYF. The CDR3 region has the DNA TGTGCCAGCAGCTCACGTAGGTTCGTGAGCTCCTACGAGCAGTACTTC. V is TRBV7-8 and J is TRBJ2-7, with D uncertain. V dropped 4 bases and J dropped 0 bases, with 16 bases sitting between them. The CDR3 runs to 16 residues. The germline V gene encodes CDR1 SGHVS and CDR2 FQNEAQ.

This clonotype was observed many times. V and J are TRBV29-1 and TRBJ1-1; no reliable D call. CDR1 and CDR2 (germline): SQVTM, ANQGSEA. V was pared by 6 bases and J by 3 bases, with 5 bases between. This CDR3 is built from 10 residues. CDR3 sequence (DNA): TGCAGCGTGCGGGACACTGAAGCTTTCTTT. This codes for CSVRDTEAFF. Combining the CDR3 with reference TRBV29-1 and TRBJ1-1 gives the whole variable domain SAVISQKPSRDICQRGTSLTIQCQVDSQVTMMFWYRQQPGQSLTLIATANQGSEATYESGFVIDKFPISRPNLTFSTLTVSNMSPEDSSIYLCSVRDTEAFFGQGTRLTVV.

This clonotype has just a few counts. The rearrangement joins TRBV13 to TRBJ2-7; TRBD1 aligns across 7 bases. V lost 5 bases and J lost 6; bases outside the gene matches: 22. The CDR3 is 18 amino acids. Germline assignment: CDR1 PRHDT and CDR2 FYEKMQ (reference sequence). The CDR3 DNA follows: TGTGCCAGCAGCCCTCTAACCGACAGGGTTGAAGTGGGTTCCGAGCAGTACTTC. Amino acid sequence: CASSPLTDRVEVGSEQYF.

This rearrangement joins TRBV19 to TRBJ2-7; D remains ambiguous. The V and J ends lost 3 bases and 2 bases respectively, with 11 bases between them. Germline V gene data show CDR1 as LNHDA and CDR2 as SQIVND (reference sequence). The CDR3 is 14 amino acids. CDR3 nucleotide sequence: TGTGCCAGTAGTATCCGCGGAGCTCCCTACGAGCAGTACTTC. It is translated as CASSIRGAPYEQYF. The full variable domain, in which reference TRBV19 and TRBJ2-7 provide the parts outside the CDR3, is DGGITQSPKYLFRKEGQNVTLSCEQNLNHDAMYWYRQDPGQGLRLIYYSQIVNDFQKGDIAEGYSVSREKKESFPLTVTSAQKNPTAFYLCASSIRGAPYEQYFGPGTRLTVT.

A remark on this clonotype: This clone may be a read error of a much larger clone one base away. The rearrangement uses TRBV6-5 and TRBJ2-5, with 10 bases matching TRBD2. The CDR3 is made up of 15 amino acids. The V gene's germline CDR1 is MNHEY and CDR2 SVGAGI. The CDR3 spells CGSSYLAGDQETQYF. In DNA form, the CDR3 reads TGTGGCAGCAGTTACCTAGCGGGGGATCAAGAGACCCAGTACTTC.

The table lists this clonotype with many counts. The DNA for the CDR3 is TGTGCCAGCAGCCCCGACGGGAGGGGATTTGAAAAACTGTTTTTT. Its translation: CASSPDGRGFEKLFF. The J gene is TRBJ1-4, the V gene TRBV7-2; possible D gene TRBD1, 5 bases. The CDR3 is 15 residues long. Trimming took off 5 bases at V and 7 bases at J, with 17 bases between the two ends. Germline V lookup: CDR1 SGHTA, CDR2 FQGNSA.